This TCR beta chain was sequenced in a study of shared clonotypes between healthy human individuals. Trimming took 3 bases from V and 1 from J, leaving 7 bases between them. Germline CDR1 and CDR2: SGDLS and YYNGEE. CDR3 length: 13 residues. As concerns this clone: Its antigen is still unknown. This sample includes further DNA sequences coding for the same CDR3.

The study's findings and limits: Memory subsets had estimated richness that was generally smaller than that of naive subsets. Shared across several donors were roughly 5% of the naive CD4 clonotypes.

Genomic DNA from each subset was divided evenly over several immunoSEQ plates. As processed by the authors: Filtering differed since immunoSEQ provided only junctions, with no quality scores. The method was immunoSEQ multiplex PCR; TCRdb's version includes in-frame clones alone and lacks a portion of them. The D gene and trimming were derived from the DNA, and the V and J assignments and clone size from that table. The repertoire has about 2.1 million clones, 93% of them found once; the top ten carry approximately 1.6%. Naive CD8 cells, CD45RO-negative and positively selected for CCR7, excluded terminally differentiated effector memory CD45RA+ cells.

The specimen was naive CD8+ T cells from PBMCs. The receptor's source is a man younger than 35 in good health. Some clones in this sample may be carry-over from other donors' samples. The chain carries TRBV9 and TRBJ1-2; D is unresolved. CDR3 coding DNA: TGTGCCAGCAGCGACAGAGTTAACTATGGCTACACCTTC. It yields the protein CASSDRVNYGYTF.